This TCR beta chain comes out of a study of tissue T cells after allogeneic stem cell transplantation. Study-wide points: Few T cell clones were shared across patients, but motif clusters showed tissue-specific shared signatures. Anatomically similar tissues had similar TCR repertoires within each patient. Sampling depth was limited, and the cohort was small and clinically varied.

Time point meaning: mouse harvest day 14 after allogeneic transplant. Tail vein injection delivered 10^7 T-cell-depleted bone marrow cells and 10^6 splenic CD5+ T cells. Mice had MHC-mismatched B6 into BALB/c GVHD, sampled day 7 or 14. About this clone: Its antigen is as yet unknown. Mouse gene names and germline throughout. The CDR3 extends 1 residue past the end of the read, so its final part is completed from the germline J gene.

The data were produced by immunoSEQ multiplex PCR, yet TCRdb's version contains in-frame clones alone and is incomplete. The table records 1,500 to 2,000 clones, 45% of them present only once. From germline, CDR1 is KGHTA and CDR2 FQNQQP. The CDR3 totals 14 residues. The sample was spleen. This chain links TRBV23 with TRBJ1-4. The origin of this receptor is a female BALB/c mouse given C57BL/6 T cells with graft-versus-host disease after an allogeneic hematopoietic cell transplant. The CDR3 reads CSSSQTGPNERLFF. Partial CDR3 DNA: TGCTCCAGCAGTCAAACGGGTCCCAACGAAAGATTATTT.